These T cell receptor beta chains were read from a single sample in a study of blood T cell repertoires in COVID-19. Clones were sequenced by immunoSEQ multiplex PCR, and TCRdb holds only the in-frame ones, with some missing. This table has approximately 260,000 clones, over 75% appearing once. The sample consisted of peripheral blood. Receptor source: a human donor in a cohort sampled during active COVID-19. The CDR3 runs from the conserved cysteine through the conserved F or W. A D gene is named only where the DNA matches it firmly. Clone size is not always given. Where it is, it says once, few, many or a class for expanded clones.

TRBJ1-3 | - | many | TRBV6-5 | CASTREARRGNTIYF | TGTGCCAGCACCAGAGAGGCGCGGAGGGGAAACACCATATATTTT
TRBJ2-3 | - | - | TRBV5-5 | CASSSPGGVDTDTQYF | TGTGCCAGCAGCTCTCCTGGAGGGGTTGACACAGATACGCAGTATTTT
TRBJ2-1 | TRBD2 | - | TRBV7-3 | CASSLRAGREQFF | TGTGCCAGCAGCCTGCGAGCGGGAAGAGAGCAGTTCTTC
TRBJ1-6 | - | - | TRBV6-5 | CASSYRGSPLHF | TGTGCCAGCAGTTATAGGGGCTCACCCCTCCACTTT
TRBJ2-2 | TRBD1 | - | TRBV6-5 | CASKTGQKLTGELFF | TGTGCCAGCAAGACGGGACAGAAACTCACCGGGGAGCTGTTTTTT
TRBJ2-7 | - | - | TRBV4-1 | CASSPSYRQLKAHEQYF | TGCGCCAGCAGCCCGTCTTACAGACAACTGAAAGCCCACGAGCAGTACTTC
TRBJ1-5 | - | - | TRBV19 | CASSLFGGWSNQPQHF | TGTGCCAGTAGTCTCTTCGGGGGGTGGAGCAATCAGCCCCAGCATTTT
TRBJ1-6 | - | - | TRBV25-1 | CASSEGEGSYNSPLHF | TGTGCCAGCAGTGAAGGGGAGGGCTCCTATAATTCACCCCTCCACTTT
TRBJ1-4 | TRBD1 | few | TRBV6-5 | CASSYSQGGAGKLFF | TGTGCCAGCAGTTACTCGCAAGGGGGCGCCGGAAAACTGTTTTTT
TRBJ2-7 | TRBD2 | - | TRBV27 | CASSAGTSTYEQYF | TGTGCCAGCAGTGCCGGGACTAGCACCTACGAGCAGTACTTC
TRBJ1-1 | - | - | TRBV11-1 | CASSLHSRTEAFF | TGTGCCAGCAGCTTACATTCGCGCACTGAAGCTTTCTTT
TRBJ2-2 | - | - | TRBV7-6 | CASSRLSGDLRGGELFF | TGTGCCAGCAGCCGCCTCTCAGGGGACCTCCGTGGCGGGGAGCTGTTTTTT
TRBJ1-2 | - | - | TRBV12-3/TRBV12-4 | CASSLGAGYTF | TGTGCCAGCAGTTTGGGGGCTGGCTACACCTTC
TRBJ2-7 | TRBD2 | - | TRBV11-2 | CASGEGTSGISYEQYF | TGTGCCAGCGGGGAGGGGACCTCAGGGATTTCCTACGAGCAGTACTTC
TRBJ1-5 | - | - | TRBV2 | CASSERAGGNQPQHF | TGTGCCAGCAGTGAACGGGCAGGGGGCAATCAGCCCCAGCATTTT
TRBJ2-1 | TRBD2 | - | TRBV18 | CATSGGAKNEQFF | TGTGCCACTAGCGGGGGGGCAAAGAATGAGCAGTTCTTC
TRBJ1-1 | - | - | TRBV4-1 | CASSQDFVGYTEAFF | TGCGCCAGCAGCCAAGATTTCGTGGGCTACACTGAAGCTTTCTTT
TRBJ2-7 | - | - | TRBV2 | CASGPRDFEQYF | TGTGCCAGCGGACCACGGGACTTTGAGCAGTACTTC
TRBJ2-5 | - | - | TRBV5-1 | CASSLGPSVETQYF | TGCGCCAGCAGCTTGGGGCCTAGCGTGGAGACCCAGTACTTC
TRBJ1-3 | - | - | TRBV28 | CASSLDSLQAGKPSRGNTIYF | TGTGCCAGCAGTTTAGATTCTTTGCAGGCCGGGAAACCGTCTCGTGGAAACACCATATATTTT
TRBJ2-5 | TRBD2 | - | TRBV11-3 | CASSAAGGTQYF | TGTGCCAGCAGCGCTGCGGGGGGGACCCAGTACTTC
TRBJ2-3 | TRBD2 | - | TRBV19 | CASSIGLAGGYGDTQYF | TGTGCCAGTAGTATAGGACTAGCGGGGGGCTATGGAGATACGCAGTATTTT
TRBJ1-1 | - | - | TRBV5-1 | CASSLAGYTEAFF | TGCGCCAGCAGCTTGGCCGGGTACACTGAAGCTTTCTTT
TRBJ2-3 | TRBD2 | - | TRBV7-2 | CASSSWTSGSTDTQYF | TGTGCCAGCAGCTCCTGGACTAGCGGTAGCACAGATACGCAGTATTTT
TRBJ2-1 | TRBD1 | - | TRBV7-3 | CASSRQGTGQFF | TGTGCCAGCAGCAGACAGGGAACCGGGCAGTTCTTC
TRBJ1-2 | TRBD1 | - | TRBV5-1 | CASSLGGNYGYTF | TGCGCCAGCAGCTTAGGGGGCAACTATGGCTACACCTTC
TRBJ2-1 | - | - | TRBV6-5 | CASSSSWGRPNEQFF | TGTGCCAGCAGTTCCTCGTGGGGCCGCCCAAATGAGCAGTTCTTC
TRBJ2-1 | TRBD2 | - | TRBV28 | CASSRGDLAGHNEQFF | TGTGCCAGCAGTCGAGGTGACCTAGCGGGCCATAATGAGCAGTTCTTC
TRBJ1-5 | TRBD1 | few | TRBV24-1 | CATSDPTGGDQPQHF | TGTGCCACCAGTGATCCAACAGGGGGGGATCAGCCCCAGCATTTT
TRBJ1-4 | - | - | TRBV19 | CASSIPYRATNEKLFF | TGTGCCAGTAGTATACCCTACAGGGCAACTAATGAAAAACTGTTTTTT
TRBJ2-1 | TRBD2 | - | TRBV24-1 | CATSSQRGGGNEQFF | TGTGCCACCAGTAGCCAGCGGGGGGGAGGGAATGAGCAGTTCTTC
TRBJ2-3 | - | - | TRBV5-6 | CASSLPLRSTDTQYF | TGTGCCAGCAGCTTGCCGCTGCGTAGCACAGATACGCAGTATTTT
TRBJ2-6 | TRBD1 | - | TRBV5-1 | CASSFLGQSSGANVLTF | TGCGCCAGCAGCTTCCTGGGACAGAGCTCTGGGGCCAACGTCCTGACTTTC
TRBJ1-3 | TRBD1 | - | TRBV5-1 | CASSLEQQGLSGNTIYF | TGCGCCAGCAGCTTGGAGCAACAGGGGTTATCTGGAAACACCATATATTTT
TRBJ2-7 | TRBD2 | - | TRBV27 | CASSLAGGPEQYF | TGTGCCAGCAGTTTAGCGGGGGGCCCCGAGCAGTACTTC
TRBJ2-7 | - | many | TRBV28 | CASSFQGMREQYF | TGTGCCAGCAGTTTCCAGGGAATGAGAGAGCAGTACTTC
TRBJ2-3 | - | once | TRBV28 | CASSFLASDTQYF | TGTGCCAGCAGTTTCCTAGCCTCAGATACGCAGTATTTT
TRBJ2-2 | TRBD2 | once | TRBV11-2 | CASSLSSGSFTGELFF | TGTGCCAGCAGCTTATCTAGCGGGAGTTTCACCGGGGAGCTGTTTTTT
TRBJ1-3 | - | - | TRBV14 | CASSQRLQGGGNTIYF | TGTGCCAGCAGCCAACGTTTGCAGGGAGGTGGAAACACCATATATTTT
TRBJ1-5 | TRBD1 | few | TRBV2 | CASTGTGTQPQHF | TGTGCCAGCACTGGGACAGGGACTCAGCCCCAGCATTTT
TRBJ2-1 | - | - | TRBV9 | CASSVNPLTADEQFF | TGTGCCAGCAGCGTAAACCCCCTGACCGCGGATGAGCAGTTCTTC
TRBJ2-1 | - | - | TRBV28 | CASSYPQGKRSYNEQFF | TGTGCCAGCAGTTACCCCCAGGGTAAACGCTCCTACAATGAGCAGTTCTTC
TRBJ2-1 | - | once | TRBV7-6 | CASSRGQSSYNEQFF | TGTGCCAGCAGTCGAGGCCAGAGCTCCTACAATGAGCAGTTCTTC
TRBJ2-2 | - | - | TRBV29-1 | CSVEPGIAGELFF | TGCAGCGTTGAACCAGGGATAGCCGGGGAGCTGTTTTTT
TRBJ1-1 | TRBD1 | - | TRBV7-9 | CASSRVQIDRDRNTEAFF | TGTGCCAGCAGCCGTGTTCAAATTGACAGGGACCGGAACACTGAAGCTTTCTTT
TRBJ1-5 | - | - | TRBV18 | CASSPVRQDSNQPQHF | TGTGCCAGCTCACCAGTCCGACAGGATAGCAATCAGCCCCAGCATTTT
TRBJ2-1 | - | - | TRBV28 | CASSLRRGEQFF | TGTGCCAGCAGTTTAAGGAGGGGTGAGCAGTTCTTC
TRBJ1-1 | - | - | TRBV6-2/TRBV6-3 | CASSLRILNIEAFF | TGTGCCAGCAGTTTGCGGATATTAAACATTGAAGCTTTCTTT
TRBJ2-5 | - | - | TRBV7-2 | CASSSTGTGETQYF | TGTGCCAGCAGCTCGACCGGGACTGGAGAGACCCAGTACTTC